Below, 20 T cell receptor beta chains from the same sample are listed, as sequenced in a study of Ad26.COV2.S vaccination and SARS-CoV-2 variants. This sample's treatment: some 20 received Ad26.COV2.S at low or high dose, single or two shots; several received placebo; per-sample allocation not given. Vaccine and placebo recipients were sampled on day 63 after the first injection. Method: immunoSEQ multiplex PCR; TCRdb's copy keeps in-frame clones and lacks some. The table records 450,000 to 550,000 clones, nearly 90% of them present only once. Sequencing used peripheral blood, obtained in a trial of Ad26.COV2.S vaccine versus placebo. The receptors originated from a person aged 18 to 65 who received the Ad26.COV2.S COVID-19 vaccine or a placebo.

This clone was seen just once. The CDR3 sequence is CACRLAGGTDTQYF. The CDR3 DNA is TGTGCCTGCCGACTAGCGGGGGGGACAGATACGCAGTATTTT. The chain carries TRBV7-9 and TRBJ2-3, with 14 bases identical to TRBD2. The V gene end was trimmed by 11 bases and the J gene end by 3 bases; junction bases not matched to a gene: 4. Germline CDR1 SEHNR, CDR2 FQNEAQ (reference sequence). The CDR3 runs to 14 residues.

J is TRBJ2-7 and V is TRBV21-1. TRBV21-1 is given as a pseudogene. The CDR3 contains 15 residues. The CDR3 protein is CASSKEEGGPYEQYV. CDR3 DNA: TGTGCCAGCAGCAAAGAGGAGGGGGGACCCTACGAGCAGTACGTC.

V and J are TRBV19 and TRBJ1-2, with TRBD1 matching 7 bases. V lost 2 bases and J lost 0; bases outside the gene matches: 6. The CDR3 sequence is 16 residues long. Germline V gene sequence: CDR1 LNHDA, CDR2 SQIVND (reference sequence). The CDR3 DNA is TGTGCCAGTAGTATAAGACAGGGCCCTGCTAACTATGGCTACACCTTC. It is translated as CASSIRQGPANYGYTF.

The J gene is TRBJ2-5, the V gene TRBV20-1; unclear D gene. Trimming removed 3 bases from V and 9 bases from J, with 11 bases in between. CDR1 is DFQATT, CDR2 SNEGSKA, per germline (reference sequence). This CDR3 contains 11 residues. For the CDR3, the DNA is TGCAGTGCTAGGCCGCGCCCGGCCCAGTACTTC. Translation gives CSARPRPAQYF.

In this sample, this clone turned up once. The rearrangement uses TRBV27 and TRBJ2-5; D is uncertain. Trimming took 1 base from V and 1 from J, leaving 10 bases between them. CDR1 MNHEY and CDR2 SMNVEV come from the germline V gene (reference sequence). The CDR3 runs 15 residues. This CDR3 is CASSLWSGPQETQYF. As DNA, the CDR3 is TGTGCCAGCAGTTTATGGTCCGGCCCCCAAGAGACCCAGTACTTC.

The chain couples TRBV7-6 to TRBJ2-3; 7 bases match TRBD2. This CDR3 has 15 residues. CDR1 is SGHVS, CDR2 FNYEAQ, per germline. With V trimmed by 5 bases and J by 2 bases, 7 bases remained unmatched. CDR3 bases: TGTGCCAGCAGCAGCGGGACGTGGGACACAGATACGCAGTATTTT. It translates to CASSSGTWDTDTQYF.

This clone has a handful of counts. This chain uses TRBV7-9 with TRBJ2-1; no clear D. The length of the CDR3 is 12 residues. Germline V gene data show CDR1 as SEHNR and CDR2 as FQNEAQ (reference sequence). V was clipped by 11 bases and J by 8 bases, with 16 bases between them. CDR3 in DNA: TGTGCCTTGCGCTCGGGTTTCGATGAGCAGTTCTTC. Translated, it gives CALRSGFDEQFF.

Of note for this clone: Other nucleotide sequences from this sample produce the same CDR3. The gene calls are TRBV7-3 and TRBJ2-3; no clear D. The CDR3 loop spans 12 amino acids. Germline CDR1 is SGHTA and CDR2 is FQGTGA. The V end lost 3 bases, the J end lost 6 bases, and 7 bases lay between the germline ends. This CDR3 is CASSFDRDTQYF. Here the CDR3 DNA reads TGTGCCAGCAGCTTCGACCGGGATACGCAGTATTTT.

The rearrangement links TRBV5-4 to TRBJ2-5, with D possibly being TRBD1 or TRBD2 (5 bases each). CDR3 size: 14 residues. V lost 3 bases to trimming and J lost 3 bases, with 12 bases between them. The germline CDR1 and CDR2 sequences are SGHNT and YYREEE (reference sequence). The CDR3 loop reads CASSSSGTEETQYF. CDR3 nucleotide sequence: TGTGCCAGCAGCTCCTCAGGGACCGAAGAGACCCAGTACTTC. The variable domain in full, completed from reference TRBV5-4 and TRBJ2-5, reads ETGVTQSPTHLIKTRGQQVTLRCSSQSGHNTVSWYQQALGQGPQFIFQYYREEENGRGNFPPRFSGLQFPNYSSELNVNALELDDSALYLCASSSSGTEETQYFGPGTRLLVL.

This chain uses TRBV5-1 with TRBJ2-6; D tentatively reads TRBD1 or TRBD2 (5 bases each). The germline CDR1 and CDR2 sequences are SGHRS and YFSETQ. The CDR3 is 15 residues long. Trimming left V 2 bases short and J 2 bases short, with 8 bases between. CDR3 coding DNA: TGCGCCAGCAGCTTTGGGGGTCCTGGGGCCAACGTCCTGACTTTC. Protein sequence: CASSFGGPGANVLTF.

V usage is TRBV11-2 and J usage is TRBJ2-4; possibly TRBD2 for D (7 bases). Trimming pared 5 bases from V and 6 bases from J, leaving 20 bases between. Germline-derived CDR1 and CDR2 are SGHAT and FQNNGV. This CDR3 has 16 amino acids. CDR3 sequence reads: CASSPQGQAGLNIQYF. CDR3 coding DNA: TGTGCCAGCAGCCCTCAGGGGCAAGCGGGATTAAACATTCAGTACTTC.

On this clone: Additional DNA sequences in this sample encode the identical CDR3. The rearrangement joins TRBV6-2 or TRBV6-3 to TRBJ1-2; D is unresolved. The germline V and J ends were trimmed by 0 bases and 2 bases, with 7 bases remaining between them. In germline, CDR1 is MNHEY, CDR2 SVGEGT. The CDR3 consists of 14 residues. The CDR3 coding sequence is TGTGCCAGCAGTTACTCGATGCCCAACTATGGCTACACCTTC. Its translation is CASSYSMPNYGYTF.

This chain joins TRBV3-1 (or the pseudogene TRBV3-2) and TRBJ1-2, with TRBD1 identical over 9 bases. The CDR3 is made up of 13 amino acids. Germline lookup yields CDR1 LGHDT and CDR2 YNNKEL (reference sequence). V gave up 4 bases and J gave up 7 bases; unmatched junction bases: 4. The CDR3 DNA sequence: TGTGCCAGCAGCCCACACAGGGGGCCTGGCTACACCTTC. It codes for CASSPHRGPGYTF.

The V and J genes are TRBV7-6 and TRBJ2-2; D gene unclear. Trimming stripped 1 base from V and 7 bases from J, with 25 bases between. Germline CDR1 and CDR2: SGHVS and FNYEAQ. This CDR3 spans 19 amino acids. The DNA for the CDR3 is TGTGCCAGCAGCTTAGATGGATTGAAAACCTTCGATTTCATCGGGGAGCTGTTTTTT. It is translated as CASSLDGLKTFDFIGELFF.

The chain employs TRBV5-1 and TRBJ2-6; perhaps TRBD2 as D (6 bases). The germline V gene has CDR1 SGHRS and CDR2 YFSETQ. V shed 0 bases and J shed 2 bases, with 9 bases lying between them. This CDR3 has 16 residues. CDR3 sequence (DNA): TGCGCCAGCAGCTTGGATCCGGGGGCTGGGGCCAACGTCCTGACTTTC. It codes for CASSLDPGAGANVLTF. Full variable domain (remainder filled in from reference TRBV5-1 and TRBJ2-6): KAGVTQTPRYLIKTRGQQVTLSCSPISGHRSVSWYQQTPGQGLQFLFEYFSETQRNKGNFPGRFSGRQFSNSRSEMNVSTLELGDSALYLCASSLDPGAGANVLTFGAGSRLTVL.

The genes are TRBV11-3 and TRBJ1-1, with TRBD1 as a possible D gene (6 bases). The germline V and J ends were trimmed by 1 base and 6 bases, with 12 bases remaining between them. This CDR3 comprises 14 residues. Germline V gene lookup returns CDR1 SGHNT and CDR2 YENEEA. The CDR3 coding sequence is TGTGCCAGCAGCTTAGTTTACAGGGTACCTGAAGCTTTCTTT. It specifies CASSLVYRVPEAFF.

The chain links TRBV3-1 (or the pseudogene TRBV3-2) to TRBJ2-7; 8 bases match TRBD2. CDR1 LGHDT and CDR2 YNNKEL come from the germline V gene (reference sequence). This CDR3 region has 15 residues. The V segment lost 3 bases and the J segment 6 bases; nucleotides outside the gene matches: 10. CDR3 region: CASSHGPGGGSEQYF. For the CDR3, the DNA is TGTGCCAGCAGCCACGGACCCGGGGGGGGCTCCGAGCAGTACTTC.

Worth noting for this clone: Other DNA variants within this sample encode the same CDR3. This rearrangement joins TRBV7-2 to TRBJ2-1; 10 positions match TRBD2. This CDR3 spans 15 amino acids. Germline lookup yields CDR1 SGHTA and CDR2 FQGNSA. V dropped 2 bases and J dropped 4; count of bases not matched to a gene: 2. CDR3 nucleotides: TGTGCCAGCAGCTTAACTAGCGGGACATACAATGAGCAGTTCTTC. Protein sequence: CASSLTSGTYNEQFF.

The chain has TRBV6-4 and TRBJ2-3; D may be TRBD1 (8 bases). The V end lost 3 bases, the J end lost 3 bases, and 10 bases lay between the germline ends. This CDR3 contains 14 residues. In germline, CDR1 is MRHNA, CDR2 SNTAGT. In DNA, the CDR3 is TGTGCCAGCAGTGAACAGGGGGGGACAGATACGCAGTATTTT. Translating it yields CASSEQGGTDTQYF.

V is TRBV19 and J is TRBJ2-3; D not certain. The germline V gene has CDR1 LNHDA and CDR2 SQIVND (reference sequence). CDR3 length equals 13 residues. Trimming removed 2 bases from V and 2 bases from J, with 5 bases in between. The CDR3 nucleotides are TGTGCCAGTAGTATATGGGACACAGATACGCAGTATTTT. It specifies CASSIWDTDTQYF.